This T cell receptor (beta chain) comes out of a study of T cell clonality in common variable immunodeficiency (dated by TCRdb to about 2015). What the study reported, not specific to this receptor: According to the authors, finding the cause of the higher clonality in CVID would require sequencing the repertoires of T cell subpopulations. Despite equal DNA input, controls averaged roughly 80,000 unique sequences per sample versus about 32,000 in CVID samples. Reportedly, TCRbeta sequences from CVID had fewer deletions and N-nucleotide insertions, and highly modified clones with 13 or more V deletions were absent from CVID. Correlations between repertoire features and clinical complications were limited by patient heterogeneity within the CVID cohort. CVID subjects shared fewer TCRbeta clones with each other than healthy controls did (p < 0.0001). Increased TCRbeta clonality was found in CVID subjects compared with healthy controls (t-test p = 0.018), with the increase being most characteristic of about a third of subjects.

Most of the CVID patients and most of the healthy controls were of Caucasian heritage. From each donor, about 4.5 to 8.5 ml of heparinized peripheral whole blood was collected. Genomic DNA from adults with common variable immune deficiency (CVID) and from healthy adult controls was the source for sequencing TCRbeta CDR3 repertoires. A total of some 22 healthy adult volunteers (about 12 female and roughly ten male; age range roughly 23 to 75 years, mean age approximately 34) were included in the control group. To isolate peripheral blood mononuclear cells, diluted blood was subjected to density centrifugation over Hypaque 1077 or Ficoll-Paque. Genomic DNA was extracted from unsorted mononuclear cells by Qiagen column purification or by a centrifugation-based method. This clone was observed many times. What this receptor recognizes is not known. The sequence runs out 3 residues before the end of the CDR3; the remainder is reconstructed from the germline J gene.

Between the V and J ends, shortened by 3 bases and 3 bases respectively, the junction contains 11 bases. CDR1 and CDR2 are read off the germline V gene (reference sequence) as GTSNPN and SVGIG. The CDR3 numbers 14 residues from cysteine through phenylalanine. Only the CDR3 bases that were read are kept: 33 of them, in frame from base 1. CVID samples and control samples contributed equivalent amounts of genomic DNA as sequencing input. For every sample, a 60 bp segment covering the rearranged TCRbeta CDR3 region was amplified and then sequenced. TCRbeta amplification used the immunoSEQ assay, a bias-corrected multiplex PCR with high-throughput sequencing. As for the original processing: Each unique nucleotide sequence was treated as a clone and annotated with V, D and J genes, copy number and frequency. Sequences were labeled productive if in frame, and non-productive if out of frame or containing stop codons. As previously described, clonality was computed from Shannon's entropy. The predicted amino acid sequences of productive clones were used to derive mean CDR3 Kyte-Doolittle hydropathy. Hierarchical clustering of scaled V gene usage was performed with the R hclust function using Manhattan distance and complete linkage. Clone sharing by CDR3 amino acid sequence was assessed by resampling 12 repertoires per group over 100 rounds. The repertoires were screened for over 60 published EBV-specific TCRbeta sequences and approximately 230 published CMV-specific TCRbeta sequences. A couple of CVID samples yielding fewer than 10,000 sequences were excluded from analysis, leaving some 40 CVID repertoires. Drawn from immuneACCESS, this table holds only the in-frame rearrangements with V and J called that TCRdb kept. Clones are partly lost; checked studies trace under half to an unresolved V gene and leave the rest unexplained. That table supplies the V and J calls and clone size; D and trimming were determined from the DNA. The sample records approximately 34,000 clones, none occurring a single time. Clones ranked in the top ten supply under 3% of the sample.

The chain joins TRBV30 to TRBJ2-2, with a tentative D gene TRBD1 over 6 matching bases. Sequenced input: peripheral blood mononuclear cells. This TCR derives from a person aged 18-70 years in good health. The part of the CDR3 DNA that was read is TGTGCCTGGAGACGATCAGGGGACACCGGGGAG. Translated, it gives CAWRRSGDTGE. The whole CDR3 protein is CAWRRSGDTGELFF.